This T cell receptor (beta chain) was identified during a study of CD4+ T cells in melanoma. The CDR3 has 13 residues. The V gene end was trimmed by 4 bases and the J gene end by 5 bases; junction bases not matched to a gene: 3. Germline CDR1 and CDR2: SGHVS and FNYEAQ. TCRdb's table, derived via immunoSEQ multiplex PCR, lists solely in-frame clones and lacks some. Here the sample spans some 13,000 clones, less than 85% being singletons. The sample taken for sequencing was cells from a culture (not recorded whether cultured in vitro). This receptor was identified in a human donor with melanoma. The chain employs TRBV7-6 and TRBJ2-7; 9 bases line up with TRBD1. DNA for the CDR3: TGTGCCAGCAGCTCGGGACAGGGAGACGAGCAGTACTTC. Its translation: CASSSGQGDEQYF.